This TCR beta chain was captured in a study of T cell repertoires in cytomegalovirus infection. The germline V gene encodes CDR1 SGHRS and CDR2 YFSETQ. This CDR3 spans 17 amino acids. About this clonotype: Antigen unknown. The junction differs from germline at one of its ends, possibly a read error.

MiXCR, applied by TCRdb to the reads, yields one record per CDR3 protein. The sample carries about 770,000 distinct CDR3 sequences, almost 30% recorded once. The V gene is TRBV5-1, the J gene TRBJ2-2, with D perhaps matching TRBD1 or TRBD2 (5 bases each). The sequences come from cultured CD8+ T cells from PBMCs, collected from culture after CMV antigen stimulation. The sequence was collected from a human donor in good health (CMV status not recorded). Some clones in this sample may be carry-over from other donors' samples. The CDR3 bases are TGTGCCAGCAGAGGGGTCCCTGGGAGACGATTCGACGGGGAGCTGTTTTTT. Protein: CASRGVPGRRFDGELFF.